The clone carrying this T cell receptor beta chain showed up just a few times. The antigen is unknown. With 60 Vbeta and 13 Jbeta primers, the PCR was carried out. Sequencing used immunoSEQ multiplex PCR; TCRdb keeps in-frame clones, though not all of them. The sample yields 95,000 to 150,000 clones, around 77% seen once. This CDR3 is built from 14 residues. Germline CDR1 and CDR2: SGHAT and FQNNGV. Trimming removed 6 bases at V and 0 bases at J, with 9 bases between. This specimen comes from a study of cytomegalovirus exposure and HLA in healthy donors. The study, taken as a whole, reports: Per a prior analysis, the majority of TCR beta V segments were productive roughly 87% or roughly 30% of the time. Most CMV-associated TCR beta chains appeared HLA-restricted in a later analysis.

Sequenced sample: PBMCs. The clonotype comes from a human donor in good health. The chain combines TRBV11-2 with TRBJ1-3; D not resolved. The CDR3 spells CASRVGGSGNTIYF. In DNA form, the CDR3 reads TGTGCCAGCAGGGTGGGAGGCTCTGGAAACACCATATATTTT. The full variable domain, with the rest looked up from reference TRBV11-2 and TRBJ1-3, is EAGVAQSPRYKIIEKRQSVAFWCNPISGHATLYWYQQILGQGPKLLIQFQNNGVVDDSQLPKDRFSAERLKGVDSTLKIQPAKLEDSAVYLCASRVGGSGNTIYFGEGSWLTVV.